The T cell receptor (beta chain) described here comes from a study of shared clonotypes between healthy human individuals. Whole-study results and caveats: Rarefaction exposed incomplete sorted-subset sequencing despite large depth. Generation of non-shared clonotypes was less probable than generation of clonotypes shared by all four donors.

In the authors' methods: In the immunoSEQ data, sequences were junction-only and lacked quality scores, so filtering differed. TCRdb's table, derived via immunoSEQ multiplex PCR, lists solely in-frame clones and lacks some. V, J and clone size are taken as reported in that table, and D and trimming were inferred from the DNA itself. The repertoire holds about 2 million clones, with roughly 94% as singletons. Only CD45RO-negative cells positively selected for CCR7 counted as naive CD8 cells, so terminally differentiated effector memory CD45RA+ cells were excluded. Only Caucasian adults living in Nashville, Tennessee served as donors. This clone was recorded a few times. What it binds is unknown. This CDR3 is also generated by other DNA sequences in the sample. The receptor's source is a man between 18 and 35 years old in good health. The sequencing sample was made of naive CD8+ T cells sorted from blood.

Here the CDR3 reads CASSLGDYEQYF. For the CDR3, the DNA is TGTGCCAGCAGCTTGGGTGACTACGAGCAGTACTTC. V usage is TRBV5-6 and J usage is TRBJ2-7, with D unresolved. V lost 0 bases and J 3 bases, leaving 4 bases between the germline ends. The CDR3 is 12 amino acids. Per the germline V gene, CDR1 is SGHDT and CDR2 is YYEEEE.